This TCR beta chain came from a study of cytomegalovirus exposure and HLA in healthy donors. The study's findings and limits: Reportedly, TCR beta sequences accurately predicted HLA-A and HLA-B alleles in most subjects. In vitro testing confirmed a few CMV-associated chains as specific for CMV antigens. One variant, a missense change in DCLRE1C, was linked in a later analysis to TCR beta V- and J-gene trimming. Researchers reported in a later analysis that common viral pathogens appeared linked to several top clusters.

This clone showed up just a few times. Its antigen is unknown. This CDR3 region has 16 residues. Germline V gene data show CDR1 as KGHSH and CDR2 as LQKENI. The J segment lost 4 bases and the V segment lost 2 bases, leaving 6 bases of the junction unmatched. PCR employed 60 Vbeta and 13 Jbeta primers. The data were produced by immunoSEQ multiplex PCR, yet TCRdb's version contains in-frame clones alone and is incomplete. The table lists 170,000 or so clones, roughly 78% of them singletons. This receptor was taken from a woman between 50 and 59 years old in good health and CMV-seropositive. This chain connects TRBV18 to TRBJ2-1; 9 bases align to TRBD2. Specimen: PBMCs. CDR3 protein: CASSPTSGSLYNEQFF. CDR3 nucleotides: TGTGCCAGCTCACCAACTAGCGGGTCTCTATACAATGAGCAGTTCTTC.